One T cell receptor (beta chain) is described in this entry. This entry comes from a study of blood T cells in healthy people across ages. Alongside a J-beta primer mix, a sample-barcoded 5' primer served in a second PCR lasting about 7 to 11 cycles. TCRdb used MiXCR to reprocess the 5' RACE reads, holding one entry per CDR3 protein. The table has roughly 1.4 million distinct CDR3 sequences, approximately 59% seen once. This CDR3 contains 15 residues. The V end was cut by 4 bases, the J end by 4 bases, with 15 bases between. CDR1 and CDR2 from the germline V gene are MGHRA and YSYEKL. Sequencing used blood. This receptor was taken from a man between 18 and 35 years old in good health. V usage is TRBV4-1 and J usage is TRBJ2-3; D is perhaps TRBD2 (6 bases). CDR3 nucleotide sequence: TGCGCCAGCAGCCGTTCGGGGGACCTGGCAGATACGCAGTATTTT. This translates into CASSRSGDLADTQYF.